A selection of T cell receptor beta chains follows, all from one sample in a study of low-dose radiotherapy and immunotherapy resistance in tumors. Using its own MiXCR run on the reads, TCRdb lists one record per CDR3 protein. The data hold tens of thousands of distinct CDR3 sequences, with more than 20% observed a single time. The input for sequencing was PBMCs, taken after low-dose radiotherapy plus immunotherapy. The origin of the receptors is a female donor with ovarian cancer. Each CDR3 is given without its conserved first and last residue. For some rows the clone size is stated as once, few or many, or as a class when expanded; others skip it.

TRBJ2-1	TRBV14	many	ASSQDRYPVRTGLF
TRBJ2-5	TRBV20-1	once	SATDGKETQY
TRBJ2-7	TRBV12-3/TRBV12-4	many	ASSLGSGGQVYEQY
TRBJ2-6	TRBV6-2/TRBV6-3	NA	ASTLLVTGPSGANVLT
TRBJ2-7	TRBV29-1	many	SVDAGAGEQY
TRBJ2-1	TRBV10-3	many	AISESGLTNNEQF
TRBJ2-6	TRBV19	many	ASTIIGANVLT
TRBJ2-7	TRBV4-3	NA	ASSQDSGLYEQY
TRBJ1-2	TRBV20-1	NA	SASPDPWEGGYT
TRBJ2-5	TRBV20-1	many	SARDSREVGETQY
TRBJ2-3	TRBV6-2/TRBV6-3	many	ASSYSSSANTQY
TRBJ2-3	TRBV11-2	many	ASSLEAGGQDTQY
TRBJ1-2	TRBV6-5	NA	ASSYTRDSYGYT
TRBJ2-7	TRBV7-2	many	ASSLGWRREQY
TRBJ2-1	TRBV9	many	ASSESGRENEQF
TRBJ2-5	TRBV6-2/TRBV6-3	many	ASSYSGAGQETQY
TRBJ2-1	TRBV27	many	ASSPLAGGARNEQF
TRBJ2-2	TRBV2	many	ASRGTSGVSGELF
TRBJ2-7	TRBV5-1	many	ASSLLRAAEQY
TRBJ1-1	TRBV9	many	ASSVEMNTEAF
TRBJ2-3	TRBV6-2/TRBV6-3	many	ASSISYGGGYTDTQY
TRBJ1-5	TRBV12-3/TRBV12-4	many	ASRLGQYNQPQH
TRBJ1-6	TRBV25-1	many	ASRGERNSPLH
TRBJ2-5	TRBV6-6	many	ASSIGGFTETQY
TRBJ1-1	TRBV2	many	ASGPGSNTEAF
TRBJ2-3	TRBV5-1	many	ASSLAGSDTQY
TRBJ1-4	TRBV7-9	NA	ASRQKTGFAPFQLMKNCF
TRBJ1-1	TRBV6-5	many	ASSSQGNTEAF
TRBJ2-7	TRBV20-1	NA	SARVSLFFMWEQY
TRBJ1-1	TRBV12-3/TRBV12-4	many	ASSQAF
TRBJ2-2	TRBV5-5	many	ASSLEGRNSGELF
TRBJ1-2	TRBV28	many	ASSLGLVEYGYT
TRBJ2-3	TRBV5-1	many	ASSTRDRSTDTQY
TRBJ2-7	TRBV9	NA	ASSVEGDSSSYEQY
TRBJ1-3	TRBV4-3	NA	AGSQARADSGNTIY
TRBJ2-7	TRBV20-1	NA	SARDDELAGVLYEQY
TRBJ2-1	TRBV4-2	many	ASSQDATGTSGARSYNEQF
TRBJ2-1	TRBV20-1	many	SAIDPLRSSYNEQF
TRBJ1-2	TRBV5-1	many	ASSLGQEIDGYT
TRBJ2-3	TRBV29-1	many	SVEDGRDEDTQY